The 17 T cell receptor beta chains in this list originate from one sample, sequenced in a study of human T cells and chemical hapten exposure. In TCRdb, the RACE reads were re-called with MiXCR into one record per CDR3 protein. The sample records around 74,000 distinct CDR3 sequences, around 30% being singletons. Time point described: patch test 1, 2 weeks after DPC sensitization. Treatment defined: therapeutic diphenylcyclopropenone sensitization with weekly scalp DPC. The material was whole blood, obtained in connection with sensitization to the hapten diphenylcyclopropenone (DPC). The receptor set was obtained from a man in his forties with alopecia areata. Some clones in this sample may be carry-over from other donors' samples.

V and J are TRBV20-1 and TRBJ2-7; TRBD2 agrees at 11 bases. The CDR3 is 15 residues long. Germline loops: CDR1 DFQATT, CDR2 SNEGSKA (reference sequence). J gave up 3 bases and V 3 bases, and 7 bases lay outside the gene matches. CDR3 in amino acids: CSARQTGLAVYEQYF. The CDR3 DNA sequence: TGCAGTGCTAGGCAAACGGGACTAGCGGTCTACGAGCAGTACTTC.

The genes are TRBV28 and TRBJ2-1; D perhaps matches TRBD2 (6 bases). The germline CDR1 and CDR2 sequences are MDHEN and SYDVKM. The V end lost 7 bases, the J end lost 9 bases, and 19 bases lay between the germline ends. CDR3 size: 14 residues. In nucleotides, the CDR3 is TGTGCCAGCAACCCCCTCGGAGGGGCCGCTGAGCAGTTCTTC. Protein sequence: CASNPLGGAAEQFF.

This chain links TRBV7-8 with TRBJ2-7; D is unresolved. This CDR3 contains 13 residues. Trimming took off 1 base at V and 2 bases at J, with 6 bases between the two ends. CDR1 SGHVS and CDR2 FQNEAQ come from the germline V gene. The CDR3 DNA follows: TGTGCCAGCAGCTTAGGTGTTACCTACGAGCAGTACTTC. It yields the protein CASSLGVTYEQYF.

The rearrangement joins TRBV19 to TRBJ2-6, with D perhaps matching TRBD1 (6 bases). The CDR3 is 16 residues long. Germline values: CDR1 LNHDA, CDR2 SQIVND (reference sequence). The V and J ends lost 4 bases and 2 bases respectively, with 12 bases between them. This chain's CDR3 is CASSNNRVAGANVLTF. CDR3 DNA sequence: TGTGCCAGTAGTAATAACAGGGTAGCTGGGGCCAACGTCCTGACTTTC.

The CDR3 DNA reads as TGTGCCAGCAGCATACGACTAGCGGGAGCGTACAATGAGCAGTTCTTC. Its translation is CASSIRLAGAYNEQFF. V and J are TRBV7-2 and TRBJ2-1; 12 bases map to TRBD2. This CDR3 comprises 16 residues. CDR1 and CDR2 (germline): SGHTA, FQGNSA. V dropped 5 bases and J dropped 4; count of bases not matched to a gene: 6.

This clonotype was counted a few times. The rearrangement links TRBV7-9 to TRBJ2-3, with no clear D. The CDR3 runs to 14 residues. V was cut by 4 bases and J by 1 base, with 9 bases left in between. Germline assignment: CDR1 SEHNR and CDR2 FQNEAQ (reference sequence). The CDR3 DNA reads TGTGCCAGCAGCTCCGGAGAAGGCACAGATACGCAGTATTTT. Protein sequence: CASSSGEGTDTQYF.

The chain is built from TRBV4-1 and TRBJ2-2, with 7 bases identical to TRBD1. The CDR3 is 17 residues long. V lost 0 bases and J lost 0; bases outside the gene matches: 4. Germline V gene sequence: CDR1 MGHRA, CDR2 YSYEKL. CDR3 protein: CASSQDRDRANTGELFF. CDR3 bases: TGCGCCAGCAGCCAAGATAGGGACAGAGCGAACACCGGGGAGCTGTTTTTT.

About this clonotype: A much larger clone sits a single nucleotide away, making a read error possible. The chain carries TRBV9 and TRBJ1-1; D gene ambiguous. This CDR3 comprises 14 residues. CDR1 is SGDLS, CDR2 YYNGEE, per germline. The V end lost 7 bases, the J end lost 1 base, and 14 bases lay between the germline ends. The CDR3 DNA is TGTGCCAGCGGCGCGGTCGACACGAACACTGAAGCTTTCTTT. Its protein product is CASGAVDTNTEAFF.

The chain couples TRBV27 to TRBJ2-3; D perhaps matches TRBD1 (5 bases). The V end lost 6 bases, the J end lost 1 base, and 11 bases lay between the germline ends. This CDR3 is built from 14 residues. Germline CDR1 is MNHEY and CDR2 is SMNVEV (reference sequence). CDR3 in DNA: TGTGCCAGCAGATCTCAGACAGGCACAGATACGCAGTATTTT. It encodes CASRSQTGTDTQYF.

The sample holds a few counts of this clonotype. The V and J genes are TRBV2 and TRBJ2-1; maybe TRBD2 (5 bases). Per germline, CDR1 SNHLY and CDR2 FYNNEI. The length of the CDR3 is 13 residues. V was cut by 6 bases and J by 6 bases, with 12 bases left in between. The CDR3 DNA sequence: TGTGCCAGCAGACGACTGGCGGGCAATGAGCAGTTCTTC. It specifies CASRRLAGNEQFF.

This clonotype was counted only a few times. This rearrangement joins TRBV28 to TRBJ1-5; tentatively, D is TRBD1 (5 bases). With 6 bases removed from V and 0 bases from J, the gap between germline ends came to 9 bases. Looked up from germline, CDR1 is MDHEN and CDR2 is SYDVKM. The CDR3 has 14 residues. This CDR3 is CASSLRGSNQPQHF. The CDR3 nucleotides are TGTGCCAGCAGCCTAAGGGGTAGCAATCAGCCCCAGCATTTT.

The chain links TRBV12-3 or TRBV12-4 to TRBJ2-1, with TRBD2 matching over 8 bases. V trimming: 0 bases; J trimming: 0 bases; junction bases outside the gene matches: 10. The length of the CDR3 is 19 residues. Here the CDR3 reads CASSLAGFAGGSSYNEQFF. The CDR3 nucleotides read TGTGCCAGCAGTTTAGCGGGTTTCGCGGGAGGATCCTCCTACAATGAGCAGTTCTTC.

V usage is TRBV28 and J usage is TRBJ2-3; TRBD2 aligns across 7 bases. The J segment lost 3 bases and the V segment lost 5 bases, leaving 8 bases of the junction unmatched. The CDR3 sequence is 15 residues long. The germline V gene encodes CDR1 MDHEN and CDR2 SYDVKM. The CDR3 here is CASSPGGGETDTQYF. CDR3 nucleotides: TGTGCCAGCAGTCCCGGCGGGGGAGAGACAGATACGCAGTATTTT.

There are a few counts of this clonotype. The V call is TRBV27, the J call TRBJ2-7; no firm D call. The CDR3 has 11 residues. V was shortened by 6 bases and J by 5 bases, with 8 bases between the two germline ends. Germline lookup yields CDR1 MNHEY and CDR2 SMNVEV (reference sequence). DNA for the CDR3: TGTGCCAGCAGAACGGTGGACGAGCAGTACTTC. Translated: CASRTVDEQYF.

The sample holds a few counts of this clonotype. Here the CDR3 DNA reads TGTGCCATAGCGGGAGGGCCCCCCCAAGAGACCCAGTACTTC. Translating it yields CAIAGGPPQETQYF. J is TRBJ2-5 and V is TRBV10-3, with 10 bases matching TRBD2. The trim removed 9 bases at V and 1 base at J, leaving 5 bases unmatched. The germline V gene has CDR1 ENHRY and CDR2 SYGVKD. The length of the CDR3 is 14 residues.

This clonotype has more than one count but fewer than ten. V usage is TRBV6-2 or TRBV6-3 and J usage is TRBJ2-7, with D perhaps given as TRBD1 or TRBD2 (5 bases each). Germline CDR1 is MNHEY and CDR2 is SVGEGT. This CDR3 contains 14 residues. The CDR3 DNA follows: TGTGCAACTAGACTGGGGCTAGCTCCTGGCGAGCAGTACTTC. Amino acid sequence: CATRLGLAPGEQYF.

This rearrangement joins TRBV7-9 to TRBJ1-1; 10 nucleotides line up with TRBD1. Germline loops: CDR1 SEHNR, CDR2 FQNEAQ (reference sequence). The V gene end was trimmed by 5 bases and the J gene end by 6 bases; junction bases not matched to a gene: 9. The CDR3 sequence is 15 residues long. The CDR3, as DNA: TGTGCCAGCAGCCCACCGACAGGGGGCGTCGCTGAAGCTTTCTTT. Translated: CASSPPTGGVAEAFF.